This is a list of T cell receptor beta chains from one sample in a study of beta chain features in type 1 diabetes. Data came from immunoSEQ multiplex PCR; TCRdb stores just in-frame clones and leaves some out. The table includes approximately 250,000 clones, 24% detected once. Sequenced sample: naive CD4+ T cells from blood. These receptors were taken from a woman in her 30s with type 1 diabetes. The CDR3 runs from the conserved cysteine through the conserved F or W. A D gene is named only where the DNA matches it firmly. Size is stated for part of the rows, as once, few or many counts, or as a class when the clone is expanded.

d_gene	v_gene	len	j_gene	abundance	CDR3nt	CDR3aa
NA	TRBV5-4	13	TRBJ2-2	NA	TGTGCCAGCAGCCTGCGGGACGTCGGGGAGCTGTTTTTT	CASSLRDVGELFF
NA	TRBV28	15	TRBJ2-4	NA	TGTGCCAGCAGTCGCCCATCCTATGCCAAAAACATTCAGTACTTC	CASSRPSYAKNIQYF
NA	TRBV9	17	TRBJ2-1	NA	TGTGCCAGCAGCGTAGCTCTTGTGGGAGAGAGCTACAATGAGCAGTTCTTC	CASSVALVGESYNEQFF
NA	TRBV6-6	11	TRBJ2-5	NA	TGTGCCAGCAGCTTATCAGAGACCCAGTACTTC	CASSLSETQYF
TRBD1	TRBV29-1	16	TRBJ1-1	NA	TGCAGCGTCCGGGGACAGTTTCGTGTTATGAACACTGAAGCTTTCTTT	CSVRGQFRVMNTEAFF
NA	TRBV28	13	TRBJ1-5	few	TGTGCCAGCAGGGAACAGGGTCTCGGTTCCCAGCATTTT	CASREQGLGSQHF
NA	TRBV5-4	13	TRBJ2-1	few	TGTGCCAGCAGCGCACTAGCAAACAATGAGCAGTTCTTC	CASSALANNEQFF
TRBD2	TRBV7-9	14	TRBJ2-7	NA	TGTGCCAGCAGCCGTAGGGACGAGCGGGGAGGGCAGTACTTC	CASSRRDERGGQYF
NA	TRBV29-1	14	TRBJ1-2	few	TGCAGCGTTGCCCTGGCAGGGTCGGGCTATGGCTACACCTTC	CSVALAGSGYGYTF
NA	TRBV30	14	TRBJ2-2	few	TGTGCCTGGGGGGACTTAACTAACACCGGGGAGCTGTTTTTT	CAWGDLTNTGELFF
TRBD2	TRBV27	13	TRBJ2-5	few	TGTGCCAGCAGTTCAGCGGGGGTGGAGACCCAGTACTTC	CASSSAGVETQYF
TRBD2	TRBV18	15	TRBJ2-1	few	TGTGCCAGCTCACACGGACTAGCGCCTTACAATGAGCAGTTCTTC	CASSHGLAPYNEQFF
NA	TRBV4-1	17	TRBJ1-4	NA	TGCGCCAGCAGCCCCCGAAGGGGAAGGGACTCGAGTGAAAAACTGTTTTTT	CASSPRRGRDSSEKLFF
TRBD1	TRBV19	14	TRBJ2-3	NA	TGTGCCAGTAGTGAAGGACAGGGCGCAGATACGCAGTATTTT	CASSEGQGADTQYF
NA	TRBV25-1	13	TRBJ2-6	NA	TGTGCCAGCAGTCGCTCTGGGGCCAACGTCCTGACTTTC	CASSRSGANVLTF
NA	TRBV4-2	16	TRBJ2-2	few	TGTGCCAGCAGCCGACCACTAGCCACGAACACCGGGGAGCTGTTTTTT	CASSRPLATNTGELFF
NA	TRBV27	14	TRBJ1-5	NA	TGTGCCAGCAGTTCAGGTTATAGCAATCAGCCCCAGCATTTT	CASSSGYSNQPQHF
NA	TRBV14	13	TRBJ1-4	few	TGTGCCAGCAGCCAATTTCAGGATGAAAAACTGTTTTTT	CASSQFQDEKLFF
TRBD1	TRBV27	12	TRBJ1-2	few	TGTGCCAGCAGTTTGACAGGGACTGGCTACACCTTC	CASSLTGTGYTF
NA	TRBV7-9	14	TRBJ2-7	NA	TGTGCCAGCAGCTTAGATACGGGGACCTACGAGCAGTACTTC	CASSLDTGTYEQYF
NA	TRBV15	14	TRBJ1-5	few	TGTGCCACCAGCAGCGGAGCTACTGGGCAGCCCCAGCATTTT	CATSSGATGQPQHF
NA	TRBV30	12	TRBJ1-1	few	TGTGCCTGGTTGAGAGAGCTCACTGAAGCTTTCTTT	CAWLRELTEAFF
TRBD1	TRBV7-2	13	TRBJ1-3	few	TGTGCCAGCAGCACGACAGGGGGAAACACCATATATTTT	CASSTTGGNTIYF
NA	TRBV29-1	14	TRBJ1-1	NA	TGCAGCGTTGAAGAGGTACAGAGGAACACTGAAGCTTTCTTT	CSVEEVQRNTEAFF
NA	TRBV5-4	16	TRBJ2-1	NA	TGTGCCAGCAGCTTGGGGGGTTCGGGAGTCTACAATGAGCAGTTCTTC	CASSLGGSGVYNEQFF
NA	TRBV29-1	14	TRBJ1-1	NA	TGCAGCGTTGAAGGGCGGGGGTTAGGGACTGAAGCTTTCTTT	CSVEGRGLGTEAFF
NA	TRBV23-1	14	TRBJ2-7	NA	TGCGCCAGCAGTCCCCGGGACATCTCCTACGAGCAGTACTTC	CASSPRDISYEQYF
TRBD2	TRBV14	15	TRBJ2-2	NA	TGTGCCAGCAGCCGAAGGACGGGAGGGTCCGGGGAGCTGTTTTTT	CASSRRTGGSGELFF
NA	TRBV13	14	TRBJ2-7	few	TGTGCCAGCAGCTTAATGGGGCTGGCGTACGAGCAGTACTTC	CASSLMGLAYEQYF
TRBD1	TRBV6-5	13	TRBJ2-2	NA	TGTGCCAGCAAAACAGGGGGCACCGGGGAGCTGTTTTTT	CASKTGGTGELFF
NA	TRBV25-1	15	TRBJ2-7	NA	TGTGCCAGCAGTGAATCCCAGGGATCCTCCTACGAGCAGTACTTC	CASSESQGSSYEQYF
NA	TRBV27	14	TRBJ2-3	NA	TGTGCCAGCAGTTTTCAAGCAAGCACAGATACGCAGTATTTT	CASSFQASTDTQYF
NA	TRBV6-6	15	TRBJ1-2	NA	TGTGCCAGCAGGGCCGGAGCAACAAACAACTATGGCTACACCTTC	CASRAGATNNYGYTF
NA	TRBV18	16	TRBJ2-2	few	TGTGCCAGCTCACCAATGGCGGACATGGGCACCGGGGAGCTGTTTTTT	CASSPMADMGTGELFF
TRBD1	TRBV28	15	TRBJ2-1	few	TGTGCCAGCAGTTCCGCCGGGACAGGGGGCAATGAGCAGTTCTTC	CASSSAGTGGNEQFF
NA	TRBV7-3	14	TRBJ2-7	few	TGTGCCAGCAGCTCTGGGACTTCTTCCTACGAGCAGTACTTC	CASSSGTSSYEQYF
TRBD2	TRBV4-1	17	TRBJ2-3	NA	TGCGCCAGCAGCCAAGAAAGTCTAGCGGGGGGCACAGATACGCAGTATTTT	CASSQESLAGGTDTQYF
TRBD2	TRBV4-2	20	TRBJ2-3	few	TGTGCCAGCAGCCAACTGGGACTAGCGGGAGACCGACTCCACACAGATACGCAGTATTTT	CASSQLGLAGDRLHTDTQYF
NA	TRBV4-1	16	TRBJ1-2	once	TGCGCCAGCAGCCGCCGCTGGACAGAATCTGACTATGGCTACACCTTC	CASSRRWTESDYGYTF
TRBD1	TRBV28	15	TRBJ1-1	NA	TGTGCCAGCAGTTCGACAGGGGGGGGGAACACTGAAGCTTTCTTT	CASSSTGGGNTEAFF
TRBD2	TRBV9	16	TRBJ2-3	NA	TGTGCCAGCAGCGTAGTCCTTAGCGGGGAGGGAGATACGCAGTATTTT	CASSVVLSGEGDTQYF
NA	TRBV29-1	13	TRBJ1-5	NA	TGCAGCGTAACTTACAGTAGCAATCAGCCCCAGCATTTT	CSVTYSSNQPQHF
NA	TRBV9	14	TRBJ2-7	NA	TGTGCCAGCAGCCCCCGGACAGCACCCTACGAGCAGTACTTC	CASSPRTAPYEQYF
TRBD1	TRBV25-1	15	TRBJ2-7	NA	TGTGCCAGCAGCCCCTACGGGCAGGGGGCGATTGAGCAGTACTTC	CASSPYGQGAIEQYF
NA	TRBV11-2	16	TRBJ2-3	NA	TGTGCCAGCAGCTTAGGGTCTACTTCTAGCACAGATACGCAGTATTTT	CASSLGSTSSTDTQYF
TRBD2	TRBV7-3	15	TRBJ2-1	few	TGTGCCAGCAGCGGGGGACTAGCGGTCTACAATGAGCAGTTCTTC	CASSGGLAVYNEQFF
NA	TRBV25-1	11	TRBJ1-2	NA	TGTGCCAGCAGTTCACACGTTGGCTACACCTTC	CASSSHVGYTF
NA	TRBV2	12	TRBJ2-7	NA	TGTGCCAGCAGTCACACGTCCTACGAGCAGTACTTC	CASSHTSYEQYF
TRBD1	TRBV27	14	TRBJ1-1	few	TGTGCCAGCAGTTCCAGACAGGGCAACACTGAAGCTTTCTTT	CASSSRQGNTEAFF
TRBD1	TRBV5-1	13	TRBJ2-4	few	TGCGCCAGCAGCTTCGGACAGGGTGGGGTCCAGTCCTTC	CASSFGQGGVQSF
NA	TRBV15	15	TRBJ2-1	few	TGTGCCACCAGCATAGCGGCCAGCTCCTACAATGAGCAGTTCTTC	CATSIAASSYNEQFF
NA	TRBV25-1	13	TRBJ1-5	few	TGTGCCAGCAGTGCTGGGGGGAATCAGCCCCAGCATTTT	CASSAGGNQPQHF